This TCR beta chain derives from a study of molecular identifiers for immune sequencing clone quantification. Concerning this clonotype: Its antigen is not identified.

Sorting was used to obtain naive CD8 T cells (CD8+CD4-CCR7+CD45RA+). The germline gives CDR1 SGDLS, CDR2 YYNGEE. The CDR3 has 15 amino acids. J gave up 3 bases and V 0 bases, and 5 bases lay outside the gene matches. Study-wide results and caveats: Spiked Jurkat TCR RNA equivalent to one cell reportedly surfaced among some 1 million naive cells.

In TCRdb, the PCR reads were re-called with MiXCR into one record per CDR3 protein. The top ten clones hold 0.65% to 0.75% of a sample with under 350,000 distinct CDR3 sequences, roughly 24% of them seen once. Sequenced: naive CD8+ T cells from blood, with Jurkat cell RNA spiked in. Subset specified: FACS-sorted CD8+CD4-CCR7+CD45RA+ naive T cells. The genes are TRBV9 and TRBJ2-7; 8 bases match TRBD1. This TCR was recovered from a human donor in good health. Some libraries in this study had Jurkat cell RNA spiked in. CDR3 region: CASSVAAGGLYEQYF. The DNA of the CDR3 is TGTGCCAGCAGCGTAGCGGCAGGGGGCCTCTACGAGCAGTACTTC.